This T cell receptor (beta chain) was identified during a study of healthy donors' naive CD4 and CD8 T cells. Findings and caveats of the study: CDR3 charge plus V and J genes appeared to account for approximately 14% of CD4/CD8 variance. Most V and J genes were reportedly biased between naive CD4+ and CD8+ cells. Chains were not paired, since alpha and beta were sequenced in bulk.

A word on this clonotype: What it recognizes is unknown.

TCR libraries were built from roughly 0.5 ug of total RNA by linear amplification. TCRdb passed the reads through MiXCR, listing each CDR3 protein once. The data contain 180,000 or so distinct CDR3 sequences, about 70% of them singletons. The CDR3 loop spans 16 amino acids. The V gene lost 2 bases and the J gene lost 0 bases, with 12 bases spanning the gap. Germline CDR1 is SGHRS and CDR2 is YFSETQ. The chain uses TRBV5-1 and TRBJ2-1; possibly TRBD1 for D (5 bases). This clonotype originated in a pool of human donors in good health; the sample pools cells from several healthy donors. Specimen: naive CD4+ and CD8+ T cells sorted from blood, pooled from several donors. The CDR3 DNA reads as TGCGCCAGCAGCTTCTTGACAGCCCTCTCCTACAATGAGCAGTTCTTC. It yields the protein CASSFLTALSYNEQFF.